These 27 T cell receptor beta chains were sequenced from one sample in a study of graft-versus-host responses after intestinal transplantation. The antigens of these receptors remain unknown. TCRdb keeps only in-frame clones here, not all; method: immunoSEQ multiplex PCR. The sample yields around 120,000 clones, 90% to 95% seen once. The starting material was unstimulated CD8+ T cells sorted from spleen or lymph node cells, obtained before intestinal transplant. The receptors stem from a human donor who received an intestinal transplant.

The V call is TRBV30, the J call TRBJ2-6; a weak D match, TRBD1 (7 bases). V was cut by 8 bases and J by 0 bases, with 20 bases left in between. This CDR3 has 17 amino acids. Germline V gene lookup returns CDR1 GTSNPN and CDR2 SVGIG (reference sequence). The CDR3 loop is CATQEGALASGANVLTF. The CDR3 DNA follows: TGTGCCACCCAGGAGGGGGCCTTAGCCTCTGGGGCCAACGTCCTGACTTTC.

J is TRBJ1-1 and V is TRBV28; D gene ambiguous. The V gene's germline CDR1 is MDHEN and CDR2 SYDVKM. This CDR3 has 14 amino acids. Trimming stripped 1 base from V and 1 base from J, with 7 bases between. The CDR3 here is CASSLSDWNTEAFF. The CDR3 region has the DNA TGTGCCAGCAGTTTATCGGACTGGAACACTGAAGCTTTCTTT. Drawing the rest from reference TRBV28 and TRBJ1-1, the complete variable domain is DVKVTQSSRYLVKRTGEKVFLECVQDMDHENMFWYRQDPGLGLRLIYFSYDVKMKEKGDIPEGYSVSREKKERFSLILESASTNQTSMYLCASSLSDWNTEAFFGQGTRLTVV.

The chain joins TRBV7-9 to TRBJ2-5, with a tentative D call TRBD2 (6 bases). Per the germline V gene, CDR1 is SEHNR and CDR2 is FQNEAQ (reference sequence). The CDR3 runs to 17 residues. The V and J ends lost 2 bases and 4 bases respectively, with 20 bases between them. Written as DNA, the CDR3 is TGTGCCAGCAGCTTAAGTATAGGGAGGTGGGTTCGAGAGACCCAGTACTTC. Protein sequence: CASSLSIGRWVRETQYF.

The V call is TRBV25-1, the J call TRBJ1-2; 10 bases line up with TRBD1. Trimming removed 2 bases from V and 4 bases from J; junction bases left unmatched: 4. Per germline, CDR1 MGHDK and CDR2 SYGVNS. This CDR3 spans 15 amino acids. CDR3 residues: CASSEVRTGGYGYTF. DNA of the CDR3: TGTGCCAGCAGTGAAGTGAGGACAGGGGGCTATGGCTACACCTTC.

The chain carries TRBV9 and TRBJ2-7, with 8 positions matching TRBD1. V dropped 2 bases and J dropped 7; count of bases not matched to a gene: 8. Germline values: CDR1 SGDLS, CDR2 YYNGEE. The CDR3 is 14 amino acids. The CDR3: CASSVAGTGGEQYF. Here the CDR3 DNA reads TGTGCCAGCAGCGTTGCCGGGACAGGAGGGGAGCAGTACTTC.

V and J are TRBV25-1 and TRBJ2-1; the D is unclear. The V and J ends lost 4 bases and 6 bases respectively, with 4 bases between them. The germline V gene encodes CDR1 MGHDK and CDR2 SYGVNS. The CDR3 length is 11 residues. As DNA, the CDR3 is TGTGCCAGCAGTGCTGGCAATGAGCAGTTCTTC. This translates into CASSAGNEQFF.

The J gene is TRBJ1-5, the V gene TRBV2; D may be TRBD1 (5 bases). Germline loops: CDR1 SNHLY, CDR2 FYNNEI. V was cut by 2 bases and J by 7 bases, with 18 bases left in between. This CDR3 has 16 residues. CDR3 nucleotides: TGTGCCAGCAGTGAATGGTTACAGGTTTCTCAACAGCCCCAGCATTTT. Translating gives CASSEWLQVSQQPQHF.

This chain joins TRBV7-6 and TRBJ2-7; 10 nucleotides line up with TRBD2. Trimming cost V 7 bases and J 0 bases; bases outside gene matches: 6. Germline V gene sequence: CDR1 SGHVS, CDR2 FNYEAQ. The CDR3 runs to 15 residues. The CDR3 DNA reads TGTGCCAGCACCGCCGGGACTAGCGCCTCCTACGAGCAGTACTTC. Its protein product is CASTAGTSASYEQYF.

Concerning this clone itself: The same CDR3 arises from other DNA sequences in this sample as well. In DNA, the CDR3 is TGTGCCAGCAGTTCAGACAGTTTTTCCTACGAGCAGTACTTC. Translated, it gives CASSSDSFSYEQYF. This chain links TRBV28 with TRBJ2-7; TRBD1 is a possible D gene (5 bases). The length of the CDR3 is 14 residues. From germline, CDR1 is MDHEN and CDR2 SYDVKM. The V end lost 4 bases, the J end lost 1 base, and 11 bases lay between the germline ends.

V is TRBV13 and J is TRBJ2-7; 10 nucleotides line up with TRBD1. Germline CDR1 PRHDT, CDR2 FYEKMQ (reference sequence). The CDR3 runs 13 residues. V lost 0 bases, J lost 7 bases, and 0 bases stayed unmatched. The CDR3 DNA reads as TGTGCCAGCAGCTTAGGGGGACAGGGGGAGCAGTACTTC. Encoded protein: CASSLGGQGEQYF. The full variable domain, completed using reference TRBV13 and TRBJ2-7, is AAGVIQSPRHLIKEKRETATLKCYPIPRHDTVYWYQQGPGQDPQFLISFYEKMQSDKGSIPDRFSAQQFSDYHSELNMSSLELGDSALYFCASSLGGQGEQYFGPGTRLTVT.

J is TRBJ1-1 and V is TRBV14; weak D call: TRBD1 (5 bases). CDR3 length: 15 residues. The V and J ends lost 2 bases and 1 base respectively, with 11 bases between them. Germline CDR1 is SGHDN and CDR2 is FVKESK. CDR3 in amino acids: CASSQWGVGNTEAFF. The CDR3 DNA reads TGTGCCAGCAGCCAATGGGGGGTCGGGAACACTGAAGCTTTCTTT.

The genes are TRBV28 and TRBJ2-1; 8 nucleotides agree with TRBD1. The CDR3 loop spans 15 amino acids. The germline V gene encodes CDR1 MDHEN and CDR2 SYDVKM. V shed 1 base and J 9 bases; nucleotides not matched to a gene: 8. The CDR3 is CASSLLSRGLGEQFF. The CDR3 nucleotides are TGTGCCAGCAGTTTATTAAGCAGGGGGCTGGGTGAGCAGTTCTTC.

DNA for the CDR3: TGTGCCAGCAGCGACCCTCGGCGGGGACGGTACGAGCAGTACTTC. Protein sequence: CASSDPRRGRYEQYF. V is TRBV7-6 and J is TRBJ2-5; possible D gene TRBD2, 6 bases. The last part of the DNA fits TRBJ2-7 better; the J call may be wrong. Germline V gives CDR1 SGHVS, CDR2 FNYEAQ. The CDR3 totals 15 residues.

CDR3 coding DNA: TGTGCCAGTAGTCCTAATCCGAGTGGCACCGGGGAGCTGTTTTTT. Its translation: CASSPNPSGTGELFF. The chain combines TRBV19 with TRBJ2-2, with D unresolved. Looked up from germline, CDR1 is LNHDA and CDR2 is SQIVND (reference sequence). V was trimmed by 5 bases and J by 4 bases, leaving 14 bases between them. The CDR3 covers 15 residues.

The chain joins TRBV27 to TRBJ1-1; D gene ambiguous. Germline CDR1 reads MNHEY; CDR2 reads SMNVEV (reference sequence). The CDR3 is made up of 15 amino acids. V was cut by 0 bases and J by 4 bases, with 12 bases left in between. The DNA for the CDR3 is TGTGCCAGCAGTTTATCGGCTACCTCAGGCACTGAAGCTTTCTTT. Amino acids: CASSLSATSGTEAFF.

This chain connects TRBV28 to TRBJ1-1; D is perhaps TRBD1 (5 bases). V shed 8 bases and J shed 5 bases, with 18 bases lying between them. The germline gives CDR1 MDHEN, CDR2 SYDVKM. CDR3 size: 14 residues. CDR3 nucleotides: TGTGCCAGCGAATCAGGGACCCTTTGGACTGAAGCTTTCTTT. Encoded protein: CASESGTLWTEAFF.

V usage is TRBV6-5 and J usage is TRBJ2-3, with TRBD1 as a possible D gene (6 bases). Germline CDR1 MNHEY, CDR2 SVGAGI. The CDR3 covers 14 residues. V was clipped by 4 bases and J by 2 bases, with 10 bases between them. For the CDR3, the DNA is TGTGCCAGCAGTTTGGACAGAAACACAGATACGCAGTATTTT. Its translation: CASSLDRNTDTQYF.

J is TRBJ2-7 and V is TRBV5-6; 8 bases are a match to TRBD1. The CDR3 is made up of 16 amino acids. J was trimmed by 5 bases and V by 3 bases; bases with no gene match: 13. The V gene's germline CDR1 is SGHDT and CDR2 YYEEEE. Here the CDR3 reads CASSWVPGQVANEQYF. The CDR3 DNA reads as TGTGCCAGCAGCTGGGTTCCGGGACAGGTAGCCAACGAGCAGTACTTC. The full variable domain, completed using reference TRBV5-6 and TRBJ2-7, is DAGVTQSPTHLIKTRGQQVTLRCSPKSGHDTVSWYQQALGQGPQFIFQYYEEEERQRGNFPDRFSGHQFPNYSSELNVNALLLGDSALYLCASSWVPGQVANEQYFGPGTRLTVT.

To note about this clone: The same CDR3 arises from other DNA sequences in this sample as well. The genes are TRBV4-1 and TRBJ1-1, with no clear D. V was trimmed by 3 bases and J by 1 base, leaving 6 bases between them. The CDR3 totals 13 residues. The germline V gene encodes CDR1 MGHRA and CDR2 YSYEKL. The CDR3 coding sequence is TGCGCCAGCAGCCAGAGAGGGAACACTGAAGCTTTCTTT. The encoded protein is CASSQRGNTEAFF.

CDR3 sequence: CASSLAGGGYNEQFF. The CDR3 DNA sequence: TGTGCCAGCAGTCTAGCGGGAGGGGGGTACAATGAGCAGTTCTTC. The chain recombines TRBV27 with TRBJ2-1, with 12 bases fitting TRBD2. This CDR3 has 15 amino acids. Germline V gene data show CDR1 as MNHEY and CDR2 as SMNVEV (reference sequence). V shed 5 bases, J shed 4 bases, and the junction held 3 bases outside the gene matches.

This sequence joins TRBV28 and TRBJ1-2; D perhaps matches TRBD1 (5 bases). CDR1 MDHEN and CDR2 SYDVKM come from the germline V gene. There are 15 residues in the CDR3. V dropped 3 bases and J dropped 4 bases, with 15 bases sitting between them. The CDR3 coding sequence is TGTGCCAGCAGTTTGGTTCGTGGGGGAAGCTATGGCTACACCTTC. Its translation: CASSLVRGGSYGYTF.

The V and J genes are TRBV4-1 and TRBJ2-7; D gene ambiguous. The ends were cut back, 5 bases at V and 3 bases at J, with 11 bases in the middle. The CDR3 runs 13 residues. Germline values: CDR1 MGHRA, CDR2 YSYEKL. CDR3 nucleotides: TGCGCCAGCAGCGCACGCGGCGGCTACGAGCAGTACTTC. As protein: CASSARGGYEQYF.

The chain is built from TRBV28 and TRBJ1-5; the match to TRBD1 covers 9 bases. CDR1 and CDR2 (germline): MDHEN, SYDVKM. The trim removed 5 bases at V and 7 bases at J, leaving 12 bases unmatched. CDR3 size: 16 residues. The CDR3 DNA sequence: TGTGCCAGCAGTCTCCCCCGGGACAGGGTAAGGCAGCCCCAGCATTTT. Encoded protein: CASSLPRDRVRQPQHF.

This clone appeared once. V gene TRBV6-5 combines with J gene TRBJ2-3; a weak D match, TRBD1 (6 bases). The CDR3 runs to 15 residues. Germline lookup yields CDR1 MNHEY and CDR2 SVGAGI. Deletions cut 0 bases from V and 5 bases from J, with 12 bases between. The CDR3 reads CASSYSGASGDTQYF. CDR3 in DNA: TGTGCCAGCAGTTACTCGGGGGCCTCAGGAGATACGCAGTATTTT.

CDR3: CASSQANDNQPQHF. As DNA, the CDR3 is TGTGCCAGCAGCCAAGCTAATGACAATCAGCCCCAGCATTTT. The rearrangement joins TRBV14 to TRBJ1-5; D unclear. This CDR3 has 14 residues. Trimming left V 1 base short and J 3 bases short, with 7 bases between. The germline CDR1 and CDR2 sequences are SGHDN and FVKESK. Full variable domain (outside the CDR3, taken from reference TRBV14 and TRBJ1-5): EAGVTQFPSHSVIEKGQTVTLRCDPISGHDNLYWYRRVMGKEIKFLLHFVKESKQDESGMPNNRFLAERTGGTYSTLKVQPAELEDSGVYFCASSQANDNQPQHFGDGTRLSIL.

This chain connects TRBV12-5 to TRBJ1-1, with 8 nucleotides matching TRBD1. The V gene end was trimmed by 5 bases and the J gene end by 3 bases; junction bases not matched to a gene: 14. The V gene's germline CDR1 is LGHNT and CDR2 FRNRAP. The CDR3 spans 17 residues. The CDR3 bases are TGTGCTAGTGGTATCTCCGGGACAGGAAAAGAGGACACTGAAGCTTTCTTT. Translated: CASGISGTGKEDTEAFF.

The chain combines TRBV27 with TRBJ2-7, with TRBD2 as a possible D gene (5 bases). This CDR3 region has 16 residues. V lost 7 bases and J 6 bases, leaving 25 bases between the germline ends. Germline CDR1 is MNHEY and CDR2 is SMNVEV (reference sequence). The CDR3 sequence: CASTWAIRTLPSEQYF. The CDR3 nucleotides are TGTGCCAGCACTTGGGCCATCCGGACTCTGCCGTCCGAGCAGTACTTC.